This TCR beta chain comes out of a study of shared clonotypes between healthy human individuals (dated by TCRdb to the early 2020s). For the study in its entirety: A few men and a couple of women, aged 18 to 49 years, made up the cohort. The study deeply sequenced blood TCR repertoires of about five healthy adults to estimate repertoire size and the extent of clonotype sharing between individuals. For each donor, three plates each were used for CD4 naive and CD4 memory, two plates were used for CD8 naive, and one plate was used for CD8 memory. Per donor, leukapheresis produced somewhere between about 0.94 and 10 billion PBMCs. To increase sequencing depth and limit assay-specific biases, TCR repertoire library preparation and sequencing were carried out by different laboratories using diverse techniques. The paper's findings and limits, for the study overall: Because the study included only a small number of donors, the genetic and exposure-history diversity represented was limited. Pairwise subsampling indicated that sequencing depth was expected to affect the degree of clonotype sharing among donors. Estimated clonotype richness was generally larger for naive than for memory subsets. Higher generation probabilities were observed for clonotypes shared by all four sorted-subset donors than for non-shared clonotypes. Incomplete sequencing was indicated by rarefaction of sorted-subset datasets, despite the large sequencing depth. Roughly 5% of naive CD4, 3% to 4% of naive CD8, about 2.1% of memory CD4, and about 0.4% of memory CD8 clonotypes were shared across a few donors. Sampling was limited to blood, and TCR repertoires in tissue likely differ from TCR repertoires in blood.

The germline V gene (reference sequence) specifies MNHEY as CDR1 and SMNVEV as CDR2. CDR3 length: 15 amino acids, cysteine to phenylalanine. Of all the DNA, just the CDR3 is kept, 45 bases in frame from base 1. The V end loses 5 bases and the J end loses 2 bases, and a stretch of 16 bases separates them. As for this clone: Which antigen it targets is not known. No qualities accompany the bases; no much larger clone lies one base away.

For the CD8 naive samples, CD45RO-negative cells were positively selected for CCR7, yielding a CD45RA+CCR7+ population from which TemRA cells were excluded. The donors were healthy, HIV-negative adults with no recently reported acute infections or vaccinations. Only Caucasian adults living in Nashville, Tennessee, USA were represented among the donors. After blood collection by leukapheresis, PBMCs were isolated using Ficoll-Histopaque density gradient centrifugation and then cryopreserved in the vapor phase of liquid nitrogen. Purity and quantity of every magnetically sorted T cell population were checked by analytical flow cytometry. From each sorted fraction, genomic DNA was isolated and quantified by UV absorbance on a Nanodrop 2000c. Using the deep immunoSEQ assay, multiplex PCR amplified TCR CDR3 regions from genomic DNA. Genomic DNA extracted from each cell subset was distributed evenly over all wells of several immunoSEQ 96-well plates, and each plate served as one replicate. For sorted subsets, approximately 190 ng genomic DNA, equal to 30,000 to 35,000 T cell genomes, was loaded into each replicate PCR. Purified libraries were quantified with a Qubit 3.0 fluorometer, sized on a Bioanalyzer 2100, and re-quantified with the KAPA Library Quantification kit. Each immunoSEQ 96-well plate was sequenced on its own single-read 150-cycle Illumina NextSeq 550 flow cell. Processing in the source paper ran as follows. Because the immunoSEQ output included only junctional sequences and no quality scores, the filtering could not be the same as the filtering used for full-length reads. To assign V/J genes and CDR3, sequences were annotated using PyIR, a Python wrapper for IgBLAST v1.9, with IMGT germline references. Reads were filtered out if the reads had weak V/J assignments (E-value above 1e-6), no CDR3, stop codons, out-of-frame junctions, or ambiguous translated residues. V3J clonotypes were defined as sequences sharing an identical inferred V gene, J gene, and CDR3 amino acid sequence. Percentage overlap between repertoires was computed as shared unique clonotypes divided by the size of the smaller repertoire. Repertoire richness was assessed with RTK rarefaction, the Chao1 estimator, and Recon v2.1 estimates of unobserved clonotypes. Generation probabilities for all TCRbeta clonotypes obtained by the gDNA method from a handful of donors were computed using OLGA. TCRdb obtained this table from immuneACCESS and retained in-frame rearrangements with V and J assigned. These tables miss some clones; where compared with another copy, unresolved V genes account for less than half of the shortfall, and the remainder is unexplained. V and J calls and clone size come straight from that table; D and trimming were deduced from the DNA. The sample data list about 2.1 million clones, and 90% to 95% of these were observed just once. The ten largest clones represent 1.5% to 2% of the sample.

The clonotype originates from a man aged 18 to 35 in good health. Some clones in this sample may be carry-over from other donors' samples. Recombination joined TRBV27 with TRBJ2-7; TRBD1 is a weak D gene call, 6 bases matching. Material for sequencing was naive CD8+ T cells from PBMCs. This sample's cell subset or site label indicates: CD45RA+CCR7+. CDR3 protein: CASSISTGIAYEQYF. In nucleotide form, the sequence is TGTGCCAGCAGTATCTCGACAGGAATAGCCTACGAGCAGTACTTC.